The rows below give T cell receptor beta chains drawn from one sample of a study of shared clonotypes between healthy human individuals. Sequencing used immunoSEQ multiplex PCR; TCRdb keeps in-frame clones, though not all of them. The top ten hold around 0.6% of the sample, which has around 980,000 clones, roughly 74% seen once. The sample was memory CD4+ T cells from PBMCs. The receptors stem from a man younger than 35 in good health. Some clones in this sample may be carry-over from other donors' samples. CDR3s include the opening cysteine and the closing phenylalanine or tryptophan. A D gene is named only where the DNA matches it firmly. Rows may omit the clone size; those that give it use once, few, many or a size class.

TRBJ1-2 | NA | NA | TRBV6-1 | CASSQQGGNGYTF | TGTGCCAGCAGTCAACAGGGAGGAAATGGCTACACCTTC
TRBJ2-7 | NA | NA | TRBV5-1 | CASSLEGTPEQYF | TGCGCCAGCAGCCTGGAGGGTACACCCGAGCAGTACTTC
TRBJ2-1 | NA | NA | TRBV9 | CASSPNPGGADNEQFF | TGTGCCAGCAGCCCGAATCCCGGTGGGGCTGACAATGAGCAGTTCTTC
TRBJ2-1 | NA | TRBD2 | TRBV5-6 | CASTRAGGSNEQFF | TGTGCCAGCACTCGAGCGGGAGGAAGCAATGAGCAGTTCTTC
TRBJ2-5 | NA | NA | TRBV7-6 | CASSLEILETQYF | TGTGCCAGCAGCTTAGAGATACTTGAGACCCAGTACTTC
TRBJ2-2 | NA | TRBD1 | TRBV6-1 | CASSEWTGGFTGELFF | TGTGCCAGCAGTGAGTGGACAGGGGGCTTCACCGGGGAGCTGTTTTTT
TRBJ2-1 | NA | NA | TRBV5-4 | CASSPGSSYNEQFF | TGTGCCAGCAGCCCGGGCAGCAGCTACAATGAGCAGTTCTTC
TRBJ1-4 | NA | TRBD1 | TRBV7-2 | CASSLDRTTNEKLFF | TGTGCCAGCAGCTTGGACAGGACAACTAATGAAAAACTGTTTTTT
TRBJ2-3 | NA | NA | TRBV19 | CASSPLSSLYTQYF | TGTGCCAGTAGTCCCCTCTCCTCACTGTATACGCAGTATTTT
TRBJ2-2 | NA | TRBD2 | TRBV5-1 | CASSAGTSGSNTGELFF | TGCGCCAGCAGTGCCGGGACTAGCGGGAGTAACACCGGGGAGCTGTTTTTT
TRBJ1-4 | NA | NA | TRBV19 | CASMTFNEKLFF | TGTGCCAGTATGACGTTTAATGAAAAACTGTTTTTT
TRBJ2-7 | many | NA | TRBV27 | CASSLAGLREQYF | TGTGCCAGCAGTTTGGCGGGATTGCGGGAGCAGTACTTC
TRBJ2-5 | NA | TRBD1 | TRBV15 | CATSREDRGETQYF | TGTGCCACCAGCAGAGAAGACAGGGGAGAGACCCAGTACTTC
TRBJ2-3 | NA | NA | TRBV4-3 | CASSPMGGSPQYF | TGCGCCAGCAGCCCGATGGGGGGATCTCCGCAGTATTTT
TRBJ1-5 | NA | NA | TRBV7-2 | CASSLVRDQPQHF | TGTGCCAGCAGCTTAGTACGTGATCAGCCCCAGCATTTT
TRBJ2-2 | few | TRBD2 | TRBV2 | CASIKLAGANTGELFF | TGTGCCAGCATTAAACTAGCGGGGGCGAACACCGGGGAGCTGTTTTTT
TRBJ1-2 | NA | TRBD1 | TRBV25-1 | CASRANEGQGSYGYTF | TGTGCCAGCAGAGCGAATGAGGGACAGGGGAGCTATGGCTACACCTTC
TRBJ2-5 | NA | NA | TRBV6-1 | CASSVAGTGKTQYF | TGTGCCAGCAGTGTAGCAGGGACGGGGAAGACCCAGTACTTC
TRBJ1-1 | few | NA | TRBV2 | CATSVEGTWQTEAFF | TGTGCGACCAGCGTAGAGGGTACCTGGCAGACTGAAGCTTTCTTT
TRBJ2-7 | NA | TRBD2 | TRBV7-6 | CASSLEVSASGYEQYF | TGTGCCAGCAGCTTAGAGGTTTCGGCTAGCGGCTACGAGCAGTACTTC
TRBJ2-7 | NA | NA | TRBV28 | CASSPRSAHEQYF | TGTGCCAGCAGTCCTCGTTCGGCCCACGAGCAGTACTTC
TRBJ2-7 | once | TRBD2 | TRBV7-2 | CASSGAGTSDYEQYF | TGTGCCAGCAGTGGTGCCGGGACTAGCGACTACGAGCAGTACTTC
TRBJ2-3 | few | NA | TRBV5-1 | CASSLGSSGTDTQYF | TGCGCCAGCAGCTTGGGGTCTAGCGGCACAGATACGCAGTATTTT
TRBJ1-1 | NA | NA | TRBV11-1 | CASSLYRQVNTEAFF | TGTGCCAGCAGCTTATACAGACAGGTAAACACTGAAGCTTTCTTT
TRBJ2-1 | NA | TRBD2 | TRBV6-1 | CASSAGLAGIEQFF | TGTGCCAGCAGTGCGGGACTAGCGGGGATTGAGCAGTTCTTC
TRBJ1-2 | NA | NA | TRBV6-6 | CASKPGQSLYGYTF | TGTGCCAGCAAACCGGGACAAAGCCTCTATGGCTACACCTTC
TRBJ2-2 | NA | NA | TRBV30 | CAWSASTYTGELFF | TGTGCCTGGAGTGCTTCTACCTACACCGGGGAGCTGTTTTTT
TRBJ2-3 | few | TRBD2 | TRBV19 | CASSIMEGGPTDTQYF | TGTGCCAGTAGTATAATGGAGGGAGGGCCGACAGATACGCAGTATTTT
TRBJ2-7 | NA | NA | TRBV2 | CASSEGQAVNEQYF | TGTGCCAGCAGTGAAGGGCAGGCGGTCAACGAGCAGTACTTC
TRBJ1-1 | NA | NA | TRBV9 | CASSRAVSGNTEAFF | TGTGCCAGCAGCAGGGCTGTATCCGGGAACACTGAAGCTTTCTTT
TRBJ1-5 | NA | NA | TRBV6-1 | CASSELPGNQPQHF | TGTGCCAGCAGTGAATTGCCGGGGAATCAGCCCCAGCATTTT
TRBJ2-5 | NA | TRBD2 | TRBV7-2 | CASSPPSGREGGETQYF | TGTGCCAGCAGCCCCCCAAGCGGGAGGGAGGGAGGAGAGACCCAGTACTTC
TRBJ2-2 | NA | NA | TRBV5-8 | CASSYWTGRDTGELFF | TGTGCCAGCAGCTACTGGACAGGGAGGGACACCGGGGAGCTGTTTTTT
TRBJ2-7 | NA | TRBD1 | TRBV13 | CASSFGFAGQGTYEQYF | TGTGCCAGCAGCTTCGGATTCGCGGGACAGGGGACCTACGAGCAGTACTTC
TRBJ2-5 | NA | NA | TRBV14 | CASSLQRETQYF | TGTGCCAGCAGCCTACAGCGGGAGACCCAGTACTTC
TRBJ2-7 | NA | TRBD2 | TRBV5-8 | CASSQPWRESYEQYF | TGTGCCAGCAGCCAGCCTTGGCGGGAGAGCTACGAGCAGTACTTC
TRBJ2-3 | NA | TRBD1 | TRBV7-2 | CASSLVRGTDTQYF | TGTGCCAGCAGCTTAGTCAGGGGGACAGATACGCAGTATTTT
TRBJ2-2 | few | NA | TRBV9 | CASSARVGVGELFF | TGTGCCAGCAGCGCCCGGGTCGGGGTCGGGGAGCTGTTTTTT
TRBJ1-2 | NA | NA | TRBV18 | CASSPGRVDTNYGYTF | TGTGCCAGCTCACCCGGCAGGGTAGACACTAACTATGGCTACACCTTC
TRBJ1-2 | many | TRBD1 | TRBV7-9 | CASSLAGQGPTNYGYTF | TGTGCCAGCAGCTTAGCAGGACAGGGGCCCACTAACTATGGCTACACCTTC
TRBJ2-1 | NA | TRBD2 | TRBV6-1 | CASSEWSGISSNEQFF | TGTGCCAGCAGTGAGTGGAGCGGGATATCGAGCAATGAGCAGTTCTTC
TRBJ2-7 | NA | NA | TRBV7-2 | CASSLMEGFSYEQYF | TGTGCCAGCAGCCTAATGGAGGGGTTCTCCTACGAGCAGTACTTC
TRBJ2-5 | NA | TRBD1 | TRBV18 | CASSPLEGAETQYF | TGTGCCAGCTCACCTCTTGAGGGGGCAGAGACCCAGTACTTC